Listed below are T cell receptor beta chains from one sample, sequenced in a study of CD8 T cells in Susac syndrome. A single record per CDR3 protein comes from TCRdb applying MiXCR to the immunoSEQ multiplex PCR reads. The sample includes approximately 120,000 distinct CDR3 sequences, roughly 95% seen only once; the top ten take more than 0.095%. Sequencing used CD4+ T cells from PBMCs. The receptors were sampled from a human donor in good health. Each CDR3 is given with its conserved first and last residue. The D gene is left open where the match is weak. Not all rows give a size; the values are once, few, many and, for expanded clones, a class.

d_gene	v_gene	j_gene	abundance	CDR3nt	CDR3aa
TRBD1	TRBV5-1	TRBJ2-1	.	TGCGCCAGCAGCCCCCGGGACAGGGAATTCAATGAGCAGTTCTTC	CASSPRDREFNEQFF
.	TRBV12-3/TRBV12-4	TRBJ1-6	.	TGTGCCAGCAGTCCAGACACAGGGTTAGCCCTCCACTTT	CASSPDTGLALHF
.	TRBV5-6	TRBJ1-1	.	TGTGCCAGCAGCTGGTGGACCGGGGCTGTGCCTTTCTTT	CASSWWTGAVPFF
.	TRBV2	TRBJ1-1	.	TGTGCCAGCACCGAAGGCGCCATCAACACTGAAGCTTTCTTT	CASTEGAINTEAFF
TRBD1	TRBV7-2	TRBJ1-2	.	TGTGCCAGCAGCCCCCGACAGGGGTTGAACTATGGCTACACCTTC	CASSPRQGLNYGYTF
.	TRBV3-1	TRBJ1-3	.	TGTGCCAGCAGCCAAGTAGAAGGAAACACCATATATTTT	CASSQVEGNTIYF
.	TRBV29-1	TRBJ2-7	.	TGCAGCGTCACGGACGGGTACTCCTACGAGCAGTACTTC	CSVTDGYSYEQYF
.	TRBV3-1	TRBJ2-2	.	TGTGCCAGCAGCCAAGAAGAGTTTTTGAGTGGGACCGGGGAGCTGTTTTTT	CASSQEEFLSGTGELFF
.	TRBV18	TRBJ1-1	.	TGTGCCAGCTCACCCACAGCGACTAACACTGAAGCTTTCTTT	CASSPTATNTEAFF
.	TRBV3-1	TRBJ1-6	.	TGTGCCAGCAGCCAAGATGGTGATTCACCCCTCCACTTT	CASSQDGDSPLHF
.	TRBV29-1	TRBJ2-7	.	TGCAGCGTTTCAGGTTCCTACGAGCAGTACTTC	CSVSGSYEQYF
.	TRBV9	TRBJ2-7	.	TGTGCCAGCAGCGTAGGAGTATTTTCCTACGAGCAGTACTTC	CASSVGVFSYEQYF
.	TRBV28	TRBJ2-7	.	TGTGCCAGCAGTTTACCGCGTGAGTATGGCAGCCGTTTACCCGAGCAGTACTTC	CASSLPREYGSRLPEQYF
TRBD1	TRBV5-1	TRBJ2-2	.	TGCGCCAGCAGCTTTCCGACAGGGGGCACCGGGGAGCTGTTTTTT	CASSFPTGGTGELFF
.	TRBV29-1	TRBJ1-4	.	TGCAGCGTCAAACAGGTCTCTAATGAAAAACTGTTTTTT	CSVKQVSNEKLFF
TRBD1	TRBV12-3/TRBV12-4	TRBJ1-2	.	TGTGCCAGCAGCCCGACAGGGGTGGGCTACACCTTC	CASSPTGVGYTF
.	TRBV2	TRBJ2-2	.	TGTGCCAGCAGTAAGTTAACGAACACCGGGGAGCTGTTTTTT	CASSKLTNTGELFF
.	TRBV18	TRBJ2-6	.	TGTGCCAGCCTCCCGGTGGAGGGATACTCTGGGGCCAACGTCCTGACTTTC	CASLPVEGYSGANVLTF
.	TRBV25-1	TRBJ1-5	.	TGTGCCAGCAGTGAATGGAATCAGCCCCAGCATTTT	CASSEWNQPQHF
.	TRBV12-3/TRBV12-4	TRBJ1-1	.	TGTGCCAGCAGTTCAGGTTCTAACACTGAAGCTTTCTTT	CASSSGSNTEAFF
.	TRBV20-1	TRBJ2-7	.	TGCAGTGCCACAACTAAGGCCTACGAGCAGTACTTC	CSATTKAYEQYF
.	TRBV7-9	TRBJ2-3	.	TGTGCCAGCAGCTTAGCAGCGGTTAGCACAGATACGCAGTATTTT	CASSLAAVSTDTQYF
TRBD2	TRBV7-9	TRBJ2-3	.	TGTGCCAGCAGCGATGGACTAGCCACAGATACGCAGTATTTT	CASSDGLATDTQYF
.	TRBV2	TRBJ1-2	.	TGTGCCAGCAGTCCGTCCTCTTTGGCAGCTAACTATGGCTACACCTTC	CASSPSSLAANYGYTF
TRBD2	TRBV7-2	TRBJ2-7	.	TGTGCCAGCAGCTATAGCGGGAGCACCGCCTACGAGCAGTACTTC	CASSYSGSTAYEQYF
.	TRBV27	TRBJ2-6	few	TGTGCCAGCAGGGAAACGGGGGGGGCCAACGTCCTGACTTTC	CASRETGGANVLTF
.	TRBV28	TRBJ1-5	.	TGTGCCAGCAGTTTTCGGACACTCAATCAGCCCCAGCATTTT	CASSFRTLNQPQHF
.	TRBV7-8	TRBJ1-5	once	TGTGCCAGCAGCTTTACTTCGACAGTTTTCAATCAGCCCCAGCATTTT	CASSFTSTVFNQPQHF
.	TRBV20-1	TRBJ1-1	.	TGCAGTGCTAGGCAAGGGGGTACTGAAGCTTTCTTT	CSARQGGTEAFF
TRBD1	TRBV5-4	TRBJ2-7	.	TGTGCCAGCAGTTCTGGCGCCTGGACAGGGATTTCCCCCTACGAGCAGTACTTC	CASSSGAWTGISPYEQYF
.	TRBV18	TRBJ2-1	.	TGTGCCAGCTCACCGTGGGAGGCGGGCAATGAGCAGTTCTTC	CASSPWEAGNEQFF
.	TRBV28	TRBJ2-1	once	TGTGCCAGCAGACATACTAGCGATTGGGGGCATGAGCAGTTCTTC	CASRHTSDWGHEQFF
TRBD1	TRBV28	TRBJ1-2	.	TGTGCCAGCAGTTTCGGACAGGGCTATGGCTACACCTTC	CASSFGQGYGYTF